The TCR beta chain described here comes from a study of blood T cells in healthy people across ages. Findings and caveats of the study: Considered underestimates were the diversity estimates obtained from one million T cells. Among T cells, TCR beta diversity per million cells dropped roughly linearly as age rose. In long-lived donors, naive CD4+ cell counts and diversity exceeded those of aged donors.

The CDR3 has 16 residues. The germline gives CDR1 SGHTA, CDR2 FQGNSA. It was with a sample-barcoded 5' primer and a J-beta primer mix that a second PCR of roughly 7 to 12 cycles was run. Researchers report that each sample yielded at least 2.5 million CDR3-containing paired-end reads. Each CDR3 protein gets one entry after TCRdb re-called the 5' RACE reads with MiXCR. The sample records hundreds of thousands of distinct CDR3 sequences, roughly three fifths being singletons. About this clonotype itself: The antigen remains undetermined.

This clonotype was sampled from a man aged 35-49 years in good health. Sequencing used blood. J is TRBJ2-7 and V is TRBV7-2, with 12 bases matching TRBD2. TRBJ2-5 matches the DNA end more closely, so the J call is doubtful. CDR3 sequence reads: CASSLSSGRAGETQYF. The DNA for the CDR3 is TGTGCCAGCAGCCTATCTAGCGGGAGGGCCGGGGAGACCCAGTACTTC.